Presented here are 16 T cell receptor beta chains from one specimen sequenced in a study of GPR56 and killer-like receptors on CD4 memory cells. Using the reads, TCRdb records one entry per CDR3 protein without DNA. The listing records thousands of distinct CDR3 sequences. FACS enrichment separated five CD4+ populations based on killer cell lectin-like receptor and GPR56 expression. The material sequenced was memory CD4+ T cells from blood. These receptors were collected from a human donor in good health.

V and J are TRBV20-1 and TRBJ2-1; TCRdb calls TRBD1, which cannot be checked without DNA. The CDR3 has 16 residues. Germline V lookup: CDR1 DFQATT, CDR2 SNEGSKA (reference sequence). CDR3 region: CSAGEGGGGRYNEQFF.

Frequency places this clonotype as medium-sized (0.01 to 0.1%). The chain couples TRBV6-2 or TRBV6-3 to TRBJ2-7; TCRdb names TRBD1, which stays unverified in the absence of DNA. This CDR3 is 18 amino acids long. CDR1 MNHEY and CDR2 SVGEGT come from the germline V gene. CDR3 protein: CASSHPPWLAIVSYEQYF.

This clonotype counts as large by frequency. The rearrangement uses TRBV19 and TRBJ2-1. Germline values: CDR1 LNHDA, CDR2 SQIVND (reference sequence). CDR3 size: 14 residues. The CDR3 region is CASSGGSSYNEQFF.

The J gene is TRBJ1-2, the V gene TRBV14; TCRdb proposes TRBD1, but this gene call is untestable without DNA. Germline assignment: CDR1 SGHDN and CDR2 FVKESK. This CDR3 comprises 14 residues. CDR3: CASSQGGHLYGYTF.

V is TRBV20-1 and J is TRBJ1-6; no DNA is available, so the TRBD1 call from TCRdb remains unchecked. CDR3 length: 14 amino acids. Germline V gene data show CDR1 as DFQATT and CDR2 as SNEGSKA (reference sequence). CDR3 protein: CSAKPGRINSPLHF.

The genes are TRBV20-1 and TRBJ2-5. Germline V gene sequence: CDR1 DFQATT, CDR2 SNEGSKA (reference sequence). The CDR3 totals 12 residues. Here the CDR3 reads CSAGVLRETQYF.

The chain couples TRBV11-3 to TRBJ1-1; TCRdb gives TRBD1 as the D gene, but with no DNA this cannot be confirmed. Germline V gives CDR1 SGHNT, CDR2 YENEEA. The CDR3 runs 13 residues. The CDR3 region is CASSQGSHTEAFF.

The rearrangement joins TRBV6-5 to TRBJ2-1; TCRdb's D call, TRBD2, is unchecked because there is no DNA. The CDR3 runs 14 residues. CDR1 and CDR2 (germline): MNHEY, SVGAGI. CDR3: CASSLAGGPGEQFF.

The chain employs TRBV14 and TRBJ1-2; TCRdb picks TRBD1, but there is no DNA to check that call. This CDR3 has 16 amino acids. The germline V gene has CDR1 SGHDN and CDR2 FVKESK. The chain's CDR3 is CASSQDYPGHFYGYTF.

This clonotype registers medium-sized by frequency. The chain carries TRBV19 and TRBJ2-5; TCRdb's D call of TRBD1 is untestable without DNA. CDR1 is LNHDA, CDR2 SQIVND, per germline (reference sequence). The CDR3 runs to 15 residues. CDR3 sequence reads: CASSPLVRGRETQYF.

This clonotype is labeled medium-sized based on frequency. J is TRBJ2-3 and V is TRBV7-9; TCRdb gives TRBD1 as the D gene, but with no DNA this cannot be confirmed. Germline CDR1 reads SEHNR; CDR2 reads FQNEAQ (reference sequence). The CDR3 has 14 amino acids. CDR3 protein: CASSLERGTDTQYF.

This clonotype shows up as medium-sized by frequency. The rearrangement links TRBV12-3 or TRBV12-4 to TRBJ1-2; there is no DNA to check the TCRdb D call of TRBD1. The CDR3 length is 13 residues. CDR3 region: CASRATGVYGYTF.

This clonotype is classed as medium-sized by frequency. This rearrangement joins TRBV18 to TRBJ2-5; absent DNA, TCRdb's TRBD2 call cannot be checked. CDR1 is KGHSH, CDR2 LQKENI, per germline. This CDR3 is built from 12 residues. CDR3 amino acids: CASSLQGETQYF.

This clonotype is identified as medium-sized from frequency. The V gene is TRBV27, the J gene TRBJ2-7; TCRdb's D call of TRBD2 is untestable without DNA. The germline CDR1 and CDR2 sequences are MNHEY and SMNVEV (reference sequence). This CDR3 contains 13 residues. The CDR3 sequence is CASSSSPRGEQYF.

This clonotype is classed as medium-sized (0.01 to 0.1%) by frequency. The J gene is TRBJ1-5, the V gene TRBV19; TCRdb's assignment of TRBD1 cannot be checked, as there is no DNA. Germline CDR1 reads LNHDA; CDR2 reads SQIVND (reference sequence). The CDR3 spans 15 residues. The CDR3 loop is CASRPTGWGNQPQHF.

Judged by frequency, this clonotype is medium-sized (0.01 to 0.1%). The CDR3 loop is CASSGGGLQETQYF. The rearrangement uses TRBV19 and TRBJ2-5; there is no DNA to check the TCRdb D call of TRBD2. Per the germline V gene, CDR1 is LNHDA and CDR2 is SQIVND (reference sequence). The CDR3 is made up of 14 amino acids. Full variable domain (remainder filled in from reference TRBV19 and TRBJ2-5): DGGITQSPKYLFRKEGQNVTLSCEQNLNHDAMYWYRQDPGQGLRLIYYSQIVNDFQKGDIAEGYSVSREKKESFPLTVTSAQKNPTAFYLCASSGGGLQETQYFGPGTRLLVL.